These 16 T cell receptor beta chains share one sample of origin, sequenced in a study of T cells in Graves' hyperthyroidism and ophthalmopathy. RNA transcripts provided the source from which TCR beta CDR3 regions were amplified. Carried out on the TCR CDR3, a first-round RT-PCR used the HTBI primer set. TCRdb re-called the multiplex PCR reads with MiXCR, one entry per CDR3 protein. The sample yields approximately 510,000 distinct CDR3 sequences, around 21% seen once. The specimen was blood. The source of these receptors is a man aged 18 to 29 with Graves' hyperthyroidism.

The chain uses TRBV6-2 or TRBV6-3 and TRBJ2-7, with D possibly being TRBD2 (6 bases). Germline loops: CDR1 MNHEY, CDR2 SVGEGT. With 7 bases removed from V and 2 bases from J, the gap between germline ends came to 15 bases. The CDR3 covers 14 residues. The CDR3 region is CASTLGGDPYEQYF. The CDR3 region has the DNA TGTGCCAGCACCTTGGGCGGGGACCCCTACGAGCAGTACTTC.

This clonotype turned up a few times. Since a much larger clone is just one base distant, this may be a read error. The rearrangement uses TRBV7-9 and TRBJ1-1; 7 positions match TRBD1. Germline assignment: CDR1 SEHNR and CDR2 FQNEAQ (reference sequence). The CDR3 consists of 15 residues. CDR3 loop: CASSHRLDRNTEACF. CDR3 bases: TGTGCCAGCAGCCACCGATTGGACAGGAACACTGAAGCTTGCTTT. The variable domain in full, with the rest retrieved from reference TRBV7-9 and TRBJ1-1, is DTGVSQNPRHKITKRGQNVTFRCDPISEHNRLYWYRQTLGQGPEFLTYFQNEAQLEKSRLLSDRFSAERPKGSFSTLEIQRTEQGDSAMYLCASSHRLDRNTEACFGQGTRLTVV.

The chain combines TRBV28 with TRBJ1-2, with TRBD1 matching over 8 bases. The CDR3 is 14 residues long. Germline CDR1 is MDHEN and CDR2 is SYDVKM. Trimming removed 3 bases from V and 4 bases from J; junction bases left unmatched: 4. CDR3: CASSFRGLGYGYTF. CDR3 coding DNA: TGTGCCAGCAGTTTCAGGGGGCTTGGCTATGGCTACACCTTC.

At least ten counts were recorded for this clonotype. The rearrangement uses TRBV6-5 and TRBJ1-5; no clear D gene. The V end lost 2 bases, the J end lost 3 bases, and 5 bases lay between the germline ends. Germline CDR1 MNHEY, CDR2 SVGAGI. The CDR3 is 13 residues long. CDR3 DNA: TGTGCCAGCAGTTACACTTTCAATCAGCCCCAGCATTTT. Its translation is CASSYTFNQPQHF.

This chain connects TRBV2 to TRBJ1-5; no definite D call. Germline CDR1 and CDR2: SNHLY and FYNNEI. CDR3 length: 14 residues. The V and J ends lost 3 bases and 1 base respectively, with 7 bases between them. Here the CDR3 DNA reads TGTGCCAGCAGTGACAGGTCGAGCAATCAGCCCCAGCATTTT. This translates into CASSDRSSNQPQHF. The complete variable domain, with remaining parts taken from reference TRBV2 and TRBJ1-5, reads EPEVTQTPSHQVTQMGQEVILRCVPISNHLYFYWYRQILGQKVEFLVSFYNNEISEKSEIFDDQFSVERPDGSNFTLKIRSTKLEDSAMYFCASSDRSSNQPQHFGDGTRLSIL.

This clonotype came up a few times. The chain employs TRBV28 and TRBJ2-2, with 9 nucleotides matching TRBD2. There are 15 residues in the CDR3. CDR1 MDHEN and CDR2 SYDVKM come from the germline V gene. The junction had 7 bases not matched to a gene; V was cut back by 6 bases and J by 5 bases. The CDR3 is CASSLTSGGTGELFF. The DNA of the CDR3 is TGTGCCAGCAGCCTGACTAGCGGAGGGACCGGGGAGCTGTTTTTT.

The chain uses TRBV12-3 or TRBV12-4 and TRBJ1-1; 9 bases match TRBD1. V gave up 4 bases and J gave up 3 bases; unmatched junction bases: 12. CDR3 size: 17 residues. CDR3 amino acids: CASSSSGTGTGDTEAFF. The CDR3 bases are TGTGCCAGCAGTTCCTCCGGGACAGGGACTGGCGACACTGAAGCTTTCTTT.

This clonotype was observed a few times. This chain links TRBV12-3 or TRBV12-4 with TRBJ2-5; TRBD2 is a possible D gene (6 bases). Trimming stripped 0 bases from V and 6 bases from J, with 14 bases between. There are 15 residues in the CDR3. This CDR3 is CASSLAGGTSQTQYF. CDR3 bases: TGTGCCAGCAGTTTAGCGGGGGGAACCTCCCAGACCCAGTACTTC.

Points on this clonotype: A read error may explain this, as a much larger clone is one base away. This chain links TRBV27 with TRBJ2-7, with a possible D match to TRBD2 (6 bases). The germline CDR1 and CDR2 sequences are MNHEY and SMNVEV (reference sequence). The CDR3 length is 16 residues. V gave up 6 bases and J gave up 7 bases, with 25 bases separating them. The CDR3 sequence: CASSALGLSGFREQYF. The CDR3 DNA reads as TGTGCCAGCAGCGCACTAGGACTATCGGGGTTTCGAGAGCAGTACTTC.

The table lists this clonotype with many counts. The gene calls are TRBV20-1 and TRBJ2-7; D is undetermined. Per germline, CDR1 DFQATT and CDR2 SNEGSKA (reference sequence). V gave up 0 bases and J gave up 1 base, with 7 bases separating them. The CDR3 runs 13 residues. The CDR3 loop reads CSARDRLSYEQYF. The DNA of the CDR3 is TGCAGTGCTAGAGATCGGTTATCCTACGAGCAGTACTTC.

This sequence joins TRBV9 and TRBJ2-7; TRBD1 matches 7 bases. CDR3 length equals 15 residues. Germline CDR1 reads SGDLS; CDR2 reads YYNGEE. Trimming at V came to 4 bases and at J to 2 bases, leaving 9 bases not matched to a gene. The CDR3 region has the DNA TGTGCCAGCAGCCCCACTCTCGGGACAGCCTACGAGCAGTACTTC. Encoded protein: CASSPTLGTAYEQYF.

J is TRBJ1-2 and V is TRBV11-2; unclear D gene. CDR3 size: 15 residues. The germline V gene encodes CDR1 SGHAT and CDR2 FQNNGV. Trimming removed 3 bases at V and 3 bases at J, with 14 bases between. In DNA, the CDR3 is TGTGCCAGCAGCTTCCGGGTGGGCAGCCACTATGGCTACACCTTC. Amino acid sequence: CASSFRVGSHYGYTF.

This clonotype was seen repeatedly, ten times or more. The chain joins TRBV29-1 to TRBJ2-2, with 7 bases lining up with TRBD2. The CDR3 extends over 15 amino acids. V was pared by 6 bases and J by 0 bases, with 7 bases of the junction left unmatched. Germline values: CDR1 SQVTM, CDR2 ANQGSEA. CDR3: CSVAWDYPNTGELFF. The DNA for the CDR3 is TGCAGCGTCGCCTGGGACTACCCGAACACCGGGGAGCTGTTTTTT.

This chain connects TRBV15 to TRBJ1-1; tentatively, D is TRBD1 (5 bases). V dropped 1 base and J dropped 6 bases, with 9 bases sitting between them. The CDR3 is 13 residues long. From germline, CDR1 is LNHNV and CDR2 YYDKDF (reference sequence). The CDR3 bases are TGTGCCACCAGCAGAGTCCGGGGGGCTGAAGCTTTCTTT. Residues: CATSRVRGAEAFF.

This clonotype was observed many times. The J gene is TRBJ1-5, the V gene TRBV12-3 or TRBV12-4, with 7 bases identical to TRBD1. J gave up 5 bases and V 7 bases, and 11 bases lay outside the gene matches. This CDR3 region has 15 residues. The chain's CDR3 is CASTSTGVGHQPQHF. The CDR3 nucleotides read TGTGCCAGCACCTCCACAGGGGTCGGCCATCAGCCCCAGCATTTT.

The gene calls are TRBV2 and TRBJ1-5, with D maybe TRBD1 (6 bases). Deletions cut 7 bases from V and 10 bases from J, with 14 bases between. Germline CDR1 SNHLY, CDR2 FYNNEI. CDR3 length equals 12 residues. Written as DNA, the CDR3 is TGTGCCAGCAACAGGGTGGGGCACCCCCAGCATTTT. This codes for CASNRVGHPQHF.